This TCR beta chain was captured by sequencing in a study of blood T cell repertoires in COVID-19. The CDR3 extends over 13 amino acids. The germline gives CDR1 MDHEN, CDR2 SYDVKM. After removal of 4 bases from V and 4 bases from J, the junction contained 3 bases not matched to a gene. Under the authors' procedure: Amplification with reference gene primers provided the estimates of nucleated cell counts. TCRdb keeps only in-frame clones here, not all; method: immunoSEQ multiplex PCR. That table supplies the V and J calls and clone size; D and trimming were determined from the DNA. The repertoire holds some 300,000 clones, with around nine tenths as singletons.

J is TRBJ1-1 and V is TRBV28; 7 bases agree with TRBD1. Material for sequencing was peripheral blood. The source is a woman in her twenties or thirties with COVID-19, enrolled during active disease. This CDR3 is CASSYRGTTEAFF. In DNA, the CDR3 is TGTGCCAGCAGTTACAGGGGTACCACTGAAGCTTTCTTT.